These 6 T cell receptor beta chains came from one sample sequenced in a study of B cell selection in AIRE deficiency (dated by TCRdb to about 2019). Regulatory T cells were sorted as cells that were CD4+CD25hiCD127low/negative. Library prep was done by the immunoSEQ multiplex PCR assay. This is the immuneACCESS table as TCRdb keeps it, with only in-frame sequences that have V and J called. A part of the clones is gone; compared with another copy, unresolved V genes explain less than half, and the rest is unexplained. Within this sample are around 14,000 clones, with approximately 94% of them counted one time only. The ten largest clones capture more than 1% of the sample. The specimen sequenced was Tregs sorted from PBMCs. The receptors were sampled from a human donor with AIRE deficiency.

This clone has more than one count but fewer than ten. This chain's CDR3 is CASSRPTGSGNQPQHF. CDR3 in DNA: TGTGCCAGTAGTAGGCCCACAGGGTCAGGGAATCAGCCCCAGCATTTT. This sequence joins TRBV19 and TRBJ1-5; TRBD1 might be the D (6 bases). The V end was cut by 4 bases, the J end by 4 bases, with 17 bases between. There are 16 residues in the CDR3. CDR1 and CDR2 (germline): LNHDA, SQIVND (reference sequence).

DNA for the CDR3: TGTGCCAGCAGTGAAGGGGACGGGGGCCATATGCATTCACCCCTCCACTTT. It translates to CASSEGDGGHMHSPLHF. This chain connects TRBV2 to TRBJ1-6; a possible D gene is TRBD1 (6 bases). Germline CDR1 SNHLY, CDR2 FYNNEI. The V end lost 1 base, the J end lost 8 bases, and 18 bases lay between the germline ends. There are 17 residues in the CDR3.

The chain carries TRBV5-1 and TRBJ2-7, with a tentative D call TRBD2 (6 bases). The CDR3 covers 15 residues. Germline V CDR1 and CDR2: SGHRS, YFSETQ. Trimming took 2 bases from V and 0 from J, leaving 12 bases between them. CDR3 region: CASSLYGSLSYEQYF. The CDR3, as DNA: TGCGCCAGCAGCTTATACGGGAGTCTCTCCTACGAGCAGTACTTC.

V gene TRBV5-4 combines with J gene TRBJ2-1, with D hard to call. The V gene's germline CDR1 is SGHNT and CDR2 YYREEE (reference sequence). With 3 bases removed from V and 10 bases from J, the gap between germline ends came to 11 bases. The CDR3 is 12 amino acids. This CDR3 is CASSSRVGEQFF. CDR3 nucleotide sequence: TGTGCCAGCAGCTCTAGGGTCGGAGAGCAGTTCTTC.

This chain links TRBV6-7 with TRBJ2-7, with 7 bases identical to TRBD1. TRBV6-7 carries the ORF label, with uncertain function. The CDR3 spans 15 residues. With 3 bases clipped from V and 1 base from J, the junction kept 6 bases outside the gene matches. CDR3 sequence (DNA): TGTGCCAGCAGTTATTCCCAGGGACAGTCCTACGAGCAGTACTTC. Translation: CASSYSQGQSYEQYF.

The rearrangement joins TRBV28 to TRBJ2-5, with D unresolved. With 2 bases removed from V and 3 bases from J, the gap between germline ends came to 4 bases. The CDR3 has 12 amino acids. Germline CDR1 and CDR2: MDHEN and SYDVKM. CDR3 amino acids: CASSLIKETQYF. The CDR3 region has the DNA TGTGCCAGCAGTTTAATCAAAGAGACCCAGTACTTC.